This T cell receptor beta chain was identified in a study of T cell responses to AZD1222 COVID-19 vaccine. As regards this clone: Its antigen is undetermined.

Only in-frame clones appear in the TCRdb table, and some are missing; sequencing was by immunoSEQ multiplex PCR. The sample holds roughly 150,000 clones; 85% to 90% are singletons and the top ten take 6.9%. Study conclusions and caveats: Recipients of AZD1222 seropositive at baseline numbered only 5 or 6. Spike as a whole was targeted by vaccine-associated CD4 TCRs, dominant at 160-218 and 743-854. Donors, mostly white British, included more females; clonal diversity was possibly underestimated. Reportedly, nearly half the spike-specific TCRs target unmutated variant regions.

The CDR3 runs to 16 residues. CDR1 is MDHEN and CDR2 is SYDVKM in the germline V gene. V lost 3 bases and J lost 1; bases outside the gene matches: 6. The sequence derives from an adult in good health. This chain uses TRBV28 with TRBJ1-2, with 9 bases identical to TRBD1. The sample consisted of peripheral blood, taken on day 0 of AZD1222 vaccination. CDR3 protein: CASSFRGTGFNYGYTF. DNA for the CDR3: TGTGCCAGCAGTTTTCGTGGGACAGGGTTTAACTATGGCTACACCTTC.